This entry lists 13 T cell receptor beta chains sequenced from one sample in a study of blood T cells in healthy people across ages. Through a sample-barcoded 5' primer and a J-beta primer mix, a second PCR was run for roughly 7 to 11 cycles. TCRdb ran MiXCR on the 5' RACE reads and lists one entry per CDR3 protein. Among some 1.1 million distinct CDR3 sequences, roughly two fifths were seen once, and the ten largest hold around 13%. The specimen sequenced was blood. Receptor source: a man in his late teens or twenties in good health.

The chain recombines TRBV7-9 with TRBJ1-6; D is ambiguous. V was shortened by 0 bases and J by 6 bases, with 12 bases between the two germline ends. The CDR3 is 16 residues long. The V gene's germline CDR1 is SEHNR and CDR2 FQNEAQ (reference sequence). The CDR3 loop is CASSLARGSINSPLHF. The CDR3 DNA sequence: TGTGCCAGCAGCTTAGCGCGAGGGTCTATTAATTCACCCCTCCACTTT. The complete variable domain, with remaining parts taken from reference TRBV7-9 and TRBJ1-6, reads DTGVSQNPRHKITKRGQNVTFRCDPISEHNRLYWYRQTLGQGPEFLTYFQNEAQLEKSRLLSDRFSAERPKGSFSTLEIQRTEQGDSAMYLCASSLARGSINSPLHFGNGTRLTVT.

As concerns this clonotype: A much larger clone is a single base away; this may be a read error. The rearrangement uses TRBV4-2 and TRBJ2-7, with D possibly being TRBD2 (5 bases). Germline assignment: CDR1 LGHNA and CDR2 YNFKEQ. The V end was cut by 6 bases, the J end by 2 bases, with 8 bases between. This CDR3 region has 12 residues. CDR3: CASRGSTYEQYF. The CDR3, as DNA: TGTGCCAGCAGGGGGAGCACCTACGAGCAGTACTTC.

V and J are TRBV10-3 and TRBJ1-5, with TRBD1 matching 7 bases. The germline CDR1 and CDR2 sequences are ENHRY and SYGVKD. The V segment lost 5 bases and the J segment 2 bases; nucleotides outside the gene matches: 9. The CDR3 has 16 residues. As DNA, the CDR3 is TGTGCCATCAGTCCCAAGGGGGCGAGCGGCAATCAGCCCCAGCATTTT. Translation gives CAISPKGASGNQPQHF.

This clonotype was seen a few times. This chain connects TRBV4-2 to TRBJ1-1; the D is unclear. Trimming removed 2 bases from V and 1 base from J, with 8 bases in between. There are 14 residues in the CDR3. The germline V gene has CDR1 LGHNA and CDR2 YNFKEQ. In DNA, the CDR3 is TGTGCCAGCAGCCAACCTGGGGAGAACACTGAAGCTTTCTTT. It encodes CASSQPGENTEAFF.

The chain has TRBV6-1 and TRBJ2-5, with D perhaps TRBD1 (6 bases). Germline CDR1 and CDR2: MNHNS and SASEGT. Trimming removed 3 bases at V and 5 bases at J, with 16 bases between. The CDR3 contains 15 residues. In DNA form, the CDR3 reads TGTGCCAGCAGTGATGGGCAGGGGAGATGGGAGACCCAGTACTTC. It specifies CASSDGQGRWETQYF.

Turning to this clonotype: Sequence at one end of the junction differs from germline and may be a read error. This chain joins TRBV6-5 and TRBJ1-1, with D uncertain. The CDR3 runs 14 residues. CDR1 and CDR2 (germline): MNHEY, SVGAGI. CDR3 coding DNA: TGTGCCAGCAGTGACTCGTCACGGTACACTGAAGCTTTCTTT. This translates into CASSDSSRYTEAFF.

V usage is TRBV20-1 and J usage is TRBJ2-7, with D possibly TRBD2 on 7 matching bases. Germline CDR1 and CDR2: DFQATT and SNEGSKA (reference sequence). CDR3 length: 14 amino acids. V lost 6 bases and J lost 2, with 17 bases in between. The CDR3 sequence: CSARGTSLPYEQYF. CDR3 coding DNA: TGCAGTGCGCGGGGGACATCATTACCCTACGAGCAGTACTTC.

The CDR3 region is CASSTRVDNYGYTF. The DNA for the CDR3 is TGCGCCAGCAGCACCAGGGTGGATAACTATGGCTACACCTTC. V usage is TRBV5-1 and J usage is TRBJ1-2; possibly TRBD1 for D (5 bases). The germline V gene has CDR1 SGHRS and CDR2 YFSETQ. The CDR3 totals 14 residues. Trimming pared 4 bases from V and 1 base from J, leaving 11 bases between.

The CDR3: CASRSGTGGYGNQPQHF. The DNA for the CDR3 is TGTGCTAGCCGTTCCGGGACAGGGGGCTATGGCAATCAGCCCCAGCATTTT. This sequence joins TRBV12-5 and TRBJ1-5; 12 nucleotides match TRBD1. V shed 9 bases and J 2 bases; nucleotides not matched to a gene: 11. This CDR3 spans 17 amino acids. CDR1 and CDR2 (germline): LGHNT, FRNRAP.

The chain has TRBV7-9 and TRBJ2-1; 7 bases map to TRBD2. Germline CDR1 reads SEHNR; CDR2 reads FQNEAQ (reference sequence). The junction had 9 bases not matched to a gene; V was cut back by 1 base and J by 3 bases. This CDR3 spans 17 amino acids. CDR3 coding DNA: TGTGCCAGCAGCTTAGGGGGGAGGGCGGGACTCTACAATGAGCAGTTCTTC. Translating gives CASSLGGRAGLYNEQFF.

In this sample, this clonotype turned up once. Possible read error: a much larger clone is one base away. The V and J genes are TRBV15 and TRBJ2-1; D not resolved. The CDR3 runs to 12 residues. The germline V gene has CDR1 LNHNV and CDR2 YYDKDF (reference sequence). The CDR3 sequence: CATRSSYNGQFF. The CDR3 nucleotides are TGTGCCACCCGCAGCTCCTACAATGGGCAGTTCTTC.

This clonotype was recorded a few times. CDR3 protein: CASRLGESPIAEAFF. The CDR3, as DNA: TGTGCCAGCAGACTCGGCGAGTCCCCGATCGCTGAAGCTTTCTTT. The chain is built from TRBV7-9 and TRBJ1-1, with D unclear. CDR1 is SEHNR and CDR2 is FQNEAQ in the germline V gene (reference sequence). The CDR3 sequence is 15 residues long. V was shortened by 6 bases and J by 6 bases, with 20 bases between the two germline ends.

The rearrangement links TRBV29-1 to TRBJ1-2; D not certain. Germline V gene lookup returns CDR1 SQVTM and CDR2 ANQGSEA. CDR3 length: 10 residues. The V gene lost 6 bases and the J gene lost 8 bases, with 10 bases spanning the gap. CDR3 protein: CSVGREGYTF. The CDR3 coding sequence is TGCAGCGTGGGTCGCGAGGGCTACACCTTC.